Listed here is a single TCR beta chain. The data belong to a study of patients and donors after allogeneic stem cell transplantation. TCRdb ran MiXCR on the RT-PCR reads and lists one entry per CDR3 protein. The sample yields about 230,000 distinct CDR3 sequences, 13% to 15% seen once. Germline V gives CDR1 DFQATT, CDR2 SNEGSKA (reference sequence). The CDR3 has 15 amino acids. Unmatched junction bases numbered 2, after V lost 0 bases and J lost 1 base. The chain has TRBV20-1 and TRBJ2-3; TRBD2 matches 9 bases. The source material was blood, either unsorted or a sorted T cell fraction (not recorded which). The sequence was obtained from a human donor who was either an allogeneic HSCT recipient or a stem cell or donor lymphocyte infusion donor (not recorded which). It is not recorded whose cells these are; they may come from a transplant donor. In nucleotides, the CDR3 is TGCAGTGCTAGAGATCTAGCGGGGCGCACAGATACGCAGTATTTT. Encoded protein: CSARDLAGRTDTQYF.